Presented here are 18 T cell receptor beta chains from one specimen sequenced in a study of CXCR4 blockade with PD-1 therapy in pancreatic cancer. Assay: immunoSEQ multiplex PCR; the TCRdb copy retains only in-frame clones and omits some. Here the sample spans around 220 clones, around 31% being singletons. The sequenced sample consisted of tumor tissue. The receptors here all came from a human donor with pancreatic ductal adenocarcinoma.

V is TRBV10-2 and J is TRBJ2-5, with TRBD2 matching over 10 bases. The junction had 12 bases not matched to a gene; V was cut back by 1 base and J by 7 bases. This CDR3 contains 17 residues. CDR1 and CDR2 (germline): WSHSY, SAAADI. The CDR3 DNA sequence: TGCGCCAGCAGTGAGTACGATAGCGGGAGGCCCCGCGGGACCCAGTACTTC. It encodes CASSEYDSGRPRGTQYF.

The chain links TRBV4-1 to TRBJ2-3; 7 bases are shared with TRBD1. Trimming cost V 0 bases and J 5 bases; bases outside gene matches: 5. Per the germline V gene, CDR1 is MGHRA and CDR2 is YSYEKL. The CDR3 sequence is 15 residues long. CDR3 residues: CASSQDSQGVDTQYF. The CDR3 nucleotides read TGCGCCAGCAGCCAAGACTCGCAGGGGGTAGATACGCAGTATTTT.

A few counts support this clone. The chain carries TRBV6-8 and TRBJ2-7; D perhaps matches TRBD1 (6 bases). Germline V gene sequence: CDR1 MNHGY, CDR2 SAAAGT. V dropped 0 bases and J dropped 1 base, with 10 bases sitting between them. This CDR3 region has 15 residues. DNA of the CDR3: TGTGCCAGCAGTTACTCAAAAAGGGGGTCCTACGAGCAGTACTTC. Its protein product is CASSYSKRGSYEQYF.

The CDR3 spells CATSKLAGGDNEQFF. The CDR3 coding sequence is TGTGCCACCAGCAAACTAGCGGGAGGGGATAATGAGCAGTTCTTC. The V gene is TRBV15, the J gene TRBJ2-1; 13 bases line up with TRBD2. Unmatched junction bases numbered 4, after V lost 4 bases and J lost 7 bases. Germline V gene data show CDR1 as LNHNV and CDR2 as YYDKDF (reference sequence). The CDR3 has 15 residues.

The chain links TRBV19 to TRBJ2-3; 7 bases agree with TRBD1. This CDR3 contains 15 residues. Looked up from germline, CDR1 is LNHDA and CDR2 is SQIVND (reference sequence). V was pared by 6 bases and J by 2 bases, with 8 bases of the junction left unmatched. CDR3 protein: CASSFGGQATDTQYF. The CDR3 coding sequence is TGTGCCAGTAGCTTTGGAGGACAGGCCACAGATACGCAGTATTTT.

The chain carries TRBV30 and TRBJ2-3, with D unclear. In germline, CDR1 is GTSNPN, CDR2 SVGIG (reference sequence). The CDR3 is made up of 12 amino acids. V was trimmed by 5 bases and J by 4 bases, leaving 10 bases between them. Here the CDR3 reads CAWDESADTQYF. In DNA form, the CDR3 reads TGTGCCTGGGATGAGTCGGCAGATACGCAGTATTTT. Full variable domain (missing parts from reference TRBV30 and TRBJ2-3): SQTIHQWPATLVQPVGSPLSLECTVEGTSNPNLYWYRQAAGRGLQLLFYSVGIGQISSEVPQNLSASRPQDRQFILSSKKLLLSDSGFYLCAWDESADTQYFGPGTRLTVL.

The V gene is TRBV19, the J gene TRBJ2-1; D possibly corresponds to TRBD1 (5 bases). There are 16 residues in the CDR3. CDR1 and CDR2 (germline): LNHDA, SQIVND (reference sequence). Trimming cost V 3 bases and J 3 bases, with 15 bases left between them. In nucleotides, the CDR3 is TGTGCCAGTAGTATTGGGTGGGGCAGGAACTACAATGAGCAGTTCTTC. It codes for CASSIGWGRNYNEQFF.

In DNA form, the CDR3 reads TGCGCCAGCAGCCAAGGGAGTGAAAAACTGTTTTTT. It encodes CASSQGSEKLFF. The chain joins TRBV4-1 to TRBJ1-4, with D uncertain. This CDR3 has 12 amino acids. Germline CDR1 is MGHRA and CDR2 is YSYEKL. V lost 1 base to trimming and J lost 7 bases, with 4 bases between them.

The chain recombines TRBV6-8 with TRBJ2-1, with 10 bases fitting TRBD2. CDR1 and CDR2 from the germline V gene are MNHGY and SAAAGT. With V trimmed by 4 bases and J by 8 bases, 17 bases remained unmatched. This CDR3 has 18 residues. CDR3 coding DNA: TGTGCCAGCAGTTTCTCTTGGGGTAGCGGGGGGTTGAAGGATGAGCAGTTCTTC. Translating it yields CASSFSWGSGGLKDEQFF.

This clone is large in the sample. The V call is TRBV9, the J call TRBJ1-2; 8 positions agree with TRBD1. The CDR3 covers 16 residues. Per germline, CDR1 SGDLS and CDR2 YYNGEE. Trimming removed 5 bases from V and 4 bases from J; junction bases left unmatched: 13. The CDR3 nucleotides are TGTGCCAGCAGTGAAGCGGCAGGGGGCTTTATCTATGGCTACACCTTC. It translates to CASSEAAGGFIYGYTF.

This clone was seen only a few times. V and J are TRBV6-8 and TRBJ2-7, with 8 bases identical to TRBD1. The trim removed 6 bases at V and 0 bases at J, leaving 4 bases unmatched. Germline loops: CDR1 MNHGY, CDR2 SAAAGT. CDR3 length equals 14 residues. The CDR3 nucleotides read TGTGCCAGCAGCCTCGGACAGGGCTCCTACGAGCAGTACTTC. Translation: CASSLGQGSYEQYF.

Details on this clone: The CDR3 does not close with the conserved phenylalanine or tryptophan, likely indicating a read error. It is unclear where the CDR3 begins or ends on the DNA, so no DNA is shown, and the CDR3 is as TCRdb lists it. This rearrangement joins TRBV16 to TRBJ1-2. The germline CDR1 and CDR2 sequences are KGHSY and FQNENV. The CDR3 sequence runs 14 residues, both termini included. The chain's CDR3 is CASSSMMVVRKTYG.

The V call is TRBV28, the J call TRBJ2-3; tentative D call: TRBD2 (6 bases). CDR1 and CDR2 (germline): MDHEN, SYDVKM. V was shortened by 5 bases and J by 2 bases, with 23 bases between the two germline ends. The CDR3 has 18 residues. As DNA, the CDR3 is TGTGCCAGCAGTACCCGGGGACGCGGGGCGTGGGTCACAGATACGCAGTATTTT. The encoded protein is CASSTRGRGAWVTDTQYF.

The CDR3 reads CASSESQQGPGENYGYTF. The CDR3 DNA follows: TGCGCCAGCAGTGAGTCACAACAGGGGCCGGGAGAAAACTATGGCTACACCTTC. The chain links TRBV10-2 to TRBJ1-2, with 7 bases fitting TRBD1. Germline assignment: CDR1 WSHSY and CDR2 SAAADI. The CDR3 length is 18 residues. Germline trimming cut 0 bases from V and 2 bases from J; bases unmatched to any gene: 12.

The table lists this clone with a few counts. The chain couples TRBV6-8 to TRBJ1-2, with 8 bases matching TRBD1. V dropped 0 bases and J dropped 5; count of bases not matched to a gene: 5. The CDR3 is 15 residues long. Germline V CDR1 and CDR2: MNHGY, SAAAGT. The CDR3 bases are TGTGCCAGCAGTTACTCGACAGGGGTTAATTATGGCTACACCTTC. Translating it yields CASSYSTGVNYGYTF.

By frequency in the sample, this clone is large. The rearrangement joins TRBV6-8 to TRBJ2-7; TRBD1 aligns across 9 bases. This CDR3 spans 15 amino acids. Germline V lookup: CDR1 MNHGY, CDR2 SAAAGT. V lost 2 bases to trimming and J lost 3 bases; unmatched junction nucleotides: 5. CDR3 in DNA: TGTGCCAGCAGTTACGAAACGACAGGGGGCTACGAGCAGTACTTC. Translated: CASSYETTGGYEQYF.

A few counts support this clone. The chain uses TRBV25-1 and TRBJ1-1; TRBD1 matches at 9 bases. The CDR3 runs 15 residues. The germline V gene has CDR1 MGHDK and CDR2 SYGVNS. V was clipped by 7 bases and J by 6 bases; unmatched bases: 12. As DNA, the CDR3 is TGTGCCAGCATCGGACAGGGGAAGGTCGTGCCTGAAGCTTTCTTT. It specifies CASIGQGKVVPEAFF.

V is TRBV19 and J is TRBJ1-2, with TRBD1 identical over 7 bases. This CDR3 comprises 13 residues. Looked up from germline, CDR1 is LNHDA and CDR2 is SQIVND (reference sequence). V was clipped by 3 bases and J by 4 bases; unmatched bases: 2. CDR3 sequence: CASSISGGYGYTF. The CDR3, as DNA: TGTGCCAGTAGTATTTCAGGGGGCTATGGCTACACCTTC. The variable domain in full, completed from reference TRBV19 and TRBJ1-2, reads DGGITQSPKYLFRKEGQNVTLSCEQNLNHDAMYWYRQDPGQGLRLIYYSQIVNDFQKGDIAEGYSVSREKKESFPLTVTSAQKNPTAFYLCASSISGGYGYTFGSGTRLTVV.